This T cell receptor (beta chain) appears in the sequencing data of a study of T-cell reconstitution after alpha-beta-depleted transplantation in children (dated by TCRdb to between 2015 and 2016). The study in broad terms: T-cell immune reconstitution after TCRalphabeta/CD19-depleted allogeneic hematopoietic cell transplantation in children was quantitatively tracked in the study by means of TCR repertoire profiling.

To prepare the library, PCR was applied. For sequencing, an Illumina HiSeq 2500 was employed. Molecular barcoding was employed in the preparation of TCR libraries, with unique molecular identifiers being used to normalize TCRbeta repertoire quantification. TCRdb trimmed public reads at Q25 via fastp, called clones via MiXCR and kept in-frame beta chains. Every distinct CDR3 protein forms one entry, paired with its most common genes and DNA. The sample contains about 240,000 distinct CDR3 sequences, roughly a quarter of them found a single time. The top ten clonotypes cover about 2.6% of the sample. Broad study findings and their caveats: Hyperexpanded clone frequencies declined over subsequent months; after one year, T-cell counts and TCRbeta diversity were mostly attributed to newly produced T cells. In some patients, high TCRbeta diversity at day 60 was attributed to recipient T cells and intrathymic progenitors that had survived conditioning. About two months after transplant, the apparently early recovery of alphabetaT-cell counts reportedly depended on just several hundred clones that had expanded rapidly and came from non-depleted graft cells.

This sample's treatment or condition label indicates: allogeneic hematopoietic cell transplantation with graft depleted of TCRalphabeta T cells and CD19 B cells. The children who served as transplant recipients had been given grafts of TCRalphabeta/CD19-depleted allogeneic hematopoietic cells. About this clonotype: There is no known antigen for this receptor. No base qualities exist here, and no much larger clone lies one base off it.

The sample in question was PBMCs, obtained before TCRalphabeta/CD19-depleted stem cell transplant. The sequence was obtained from a girl aged 2 to 9 with Fanconi anemia, due to receive a stem cell transplant.

The DNA sequence follows: TGCGCCAGCAGCTCAGCGGGGCCATACAATGAGCAGTTCTTC. This encodes CASSSAGPYNEQFF. Rearrangement joined TRBV5-1 to TRBJ2-1, with 7 bases aligning to TRBD2. The CDR3 measures 14 amino acids from cysteine to phenylalanine. Solely the CDR3 DNA is kept, with 42 bases framed from the first base. The V end gives up 3 bases and the J end 4 bases, leaving 4 bases in the junction not matched to a gene. For CDR1 and CDR2, the germline V gene lists SGHRS and YFSETQ.